This T cell receptor (beta chain) emerged from a study of breast tumors, draining lymph nodes, adjacent tissues. The CDR3 extends over 12 amino acids. Trimming took off 6 bases at V and 6 bases at J, with 9 bases between the two ends. The germline CDR1 and CDR2 sequences are SGHTA and FQGNSA. This clonotype has ten or more counts. TCRdb fed the multiplex PCR reads into MiXCR, producing one record per CDR3 protein. The table shows approximately 100,000 distinct CDR3 sequences, with less than 25% occurring only once. Samples came from axillary lymph nodes draining the breast cancer. The specimen was axillary lymph node tissue. The chain employs TRBV7-2 and TRBJ2-1; a weak D match, TRBD2 (6 bases). This receptor was taken from a female donor with breast cancer. Some clones in this sample may be carry-over from other donors' samples. The CDR3 loop is CASSQAGNEQFF. Here the CDR3 DNA reads TGTGCCAGCAGTCAAGCGGGCAATGAGCAGTTCTTC.